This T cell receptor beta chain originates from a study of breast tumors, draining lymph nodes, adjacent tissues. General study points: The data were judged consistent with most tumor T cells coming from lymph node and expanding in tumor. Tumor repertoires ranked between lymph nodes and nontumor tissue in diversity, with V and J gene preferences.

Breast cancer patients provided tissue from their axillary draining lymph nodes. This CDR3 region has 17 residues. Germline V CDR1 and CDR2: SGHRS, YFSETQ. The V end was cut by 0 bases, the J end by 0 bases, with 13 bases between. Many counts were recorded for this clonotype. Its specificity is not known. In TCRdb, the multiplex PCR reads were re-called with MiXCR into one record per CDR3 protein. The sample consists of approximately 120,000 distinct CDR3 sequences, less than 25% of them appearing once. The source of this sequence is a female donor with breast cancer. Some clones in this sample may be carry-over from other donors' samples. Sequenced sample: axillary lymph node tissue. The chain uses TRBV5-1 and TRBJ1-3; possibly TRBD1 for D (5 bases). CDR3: CASSLATEGNSGNTIYF. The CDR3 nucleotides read TGCGCCAGCAGCTTGGCCACGGAGGGGAACTCTGGAAACACCATATATTTT.